What follows are 6 T cell receptor beta chains derived from one specimen sequenced in a study of regulatory T cells in long-lasting Graves disease. HTBI primers from iRepertoire and Arm-PCR of CDR3 regions yielded the TCR beta libraries. Each CDR3 protein gets one entry after TCRdb re-called the multiplex PCR reads with MiXCR. The repertoire holds hundreds of thousands of distinct CDR3 sequences, 13% seen once, with 10% in the top ten. Described time point: newly diagnosed GD, antithyroid drugs for less than 3 months. The authors made the TCR library using RNA they extracted from PBMCs. These data also featured in a second study, about T cells in Graves' hyperthyroidism and ophthalmopathy.

Source: peripheral blood mononuclear cells (PBMCs), taken at new diagnosis, from a patient treated with antithyroid drugs. The source of these receptors is a man aged 25-45 years with Graves disease.

The J gene is TRBJ2-3, the V gene TRBV27; D not resolved. CDR3 length: 17 amino acids. Germline CDR1 MNHEY, CDR2 SMNVEV (reference sequence). The V gene lost 5 bases and the J gene lost 4 bases, with 22 bases spanning the gap. Here the CDR3 reads CASSNPSEPHLPDTQYF. CDR3 nucleotides: TGTGCCAGCAGTAACCCCTCGGAGCCACACCTCCCAGATACGCAGTATTTT.

This clonotype was recorded many times. The rearrangement joins TRBV5-4 to TRBJ2-1; 14 positions match TRBD2. The better agreement between TRBJ2-5 and the DNA end casts doubt on the J call. In germline, CDR1 is SGHNT, CDR2 YYREEE (reference sequence). CDR3 length: 16 amino acids. The CDR3 bases are TGTGCCAGCAGCCGGATGACTAGCGGGAGGGGAGAGACCCAGTACTTC. This codes for CASSRMTSGRGETQYF.

Many counts were recorded for this clonotype. The chain combines TRBV12-3 or TRBV12-4 with TRBJ2-7; 8 bases align to TRBD2. Losses at the gene ends were 6 bases for V and 4 bases for J; bases not matched to a gene: 14. This CDR3 is 16 amino acids long. The CDR3 sequence is CASSPPWVTGGYEQYF. The CDR3 nucleotides are TGTGCCAGCAGCCCCCCCTGGGTGACGGGAGGGTACGAGCAGTACTTC.

In this sample, this clonotype turned up many times. The chain combines TRBV27 with TRBJ2-1; TRBD2 aligns across 10 bases. Germline trimming cut 3 bases from V and 8 bases from J; bases unmatched to any gene: 7. CDR1 is MNHEY and CDR2 is SMNVEV in the germline V gene (reference sequence). The length of the CDR3 is 15 residues. In nucleotides, the CDR3 is TGTGCCAGCAGTTTCAGCGGGAGGGCGATCGATGAGCAGTTCTTC. Its protein product is CASSFSGRAIDEQFF.

This clonotype was counted between two and nine times. The chain has TRBV6-1 and TRBJ2-7; a possible D gene is TRBD1 (6 bases). CDR1 is MNHNS, CDR2 SASEGT, per germline. Between the trimmed V and J ends, which lost 6 bases and 3 bases, there was a span of 12 bases. The length of the CDR3 is 13 residues. CDR3 amino acids: CASSPTGFYEQYF. Written as DNA, the CDR3 is TGTGCCAGCAGCCCCACAGGGTTCTACGAGCAGTACTTC.

This clonotype was observed once. The chain recombines TRBV7-2 with TRBJ1-2; tentatively, D is TRBD1 (6 bases). From germline, CDR1 is SGHTA and CDR2 FQGNSA. The CDR3 totals 17 residues. V lost 1 base, J lost 8 bases, and 23 bases lay in between. In DNA form, the CDR3 reads TGTGCCAGCAGCTTAGGCGGGAGGGCCCCGGGGGGCATGGGCTACACCTTC. Translating it yields CASSLGGRAPGGMGYTF.